The 22 T cell receptor beta chains below all came from one sample that was sequenced in a study of graft-versus-host responses after intestinal transplantation. The data were produced by immunoSEQ multiplex PCR, yet TCRdb's version contains in-frame clones alone and is incomplete. Of approximately 77,000 clones detected, about 92% appear once; the ten largest clones hold 0.69%. The sequenced sample was PBMCs, obtained 98 days after intestinal transplantation. The receptor set was obtained from a human patient who received an intestinal transplant, so some T cells may come from the graft donor.

The rearrangement links TRBV7-4 to TRBJ1-1; a weak D match, TRBD1 (6 bases). Looked up from germline, CDR1 is SGHVT and CDR2 is SQSDAQ. V was shortened by 3 bases and J by 5 bases, with 16 bases between the two germline ends. This CDR3 is 15 amino acids long. CDR3 coding DNA: TGTGCCAGCAGCTTTTGGGGGGGCGAAATGACTGAAGCTTTCTTT. Translating gives CASSFWGGEMTEAFF.

The rearrangement links TRBV11-2 to TRBJ2-5, with 14 bases that match TRBD2. The DNA end is more similar to TRBJ2-7, so the J call may be wrong. The CDR3 spans 18 residues. In germline, CDR1 is SGHAT, CDR2 FQNNGV. The CDR3 DNA reads TGTGCCAGCAGCCCTTATGGACTAGCGGGAGGTGGGGACTACGAGCAGTACTTC. Protein product: CASSPYGLAGGGDYEQYF.

A single count supports this clone. CDR3 protein: CASSPWGAGGNTIYF. As DNA, the CDR3 is TGTGCCAGCAGCCCGTGGGGCGCGGGAGGAAACACCATATATTTT. The rearrangement uses TRBV5-6 and TRBJ1-3; D is perhaps TRBD1 (5 bases). This CDR3 is 15 amino acids long. Germline V gene sequence: CDR1 SGHDT, CDR2 YYEEEE. The ends were cut back, 4 bases at V and 4 bases at J, with 15 bases in the middle. The whole variable domain, remainder taken from reference TRBV5-6 and TRBJ1-3, is DAGVTQSPTHLIKTRGQQVTLRCSPKSGHDTVSWYQQALGQGPQFIFQYYEEEERQRGNFPDRFSGHQFPNYSSELNVNALLLGDSALYLCASSPWGAGGNTIYFGEGSWLTVV.

In nucleotides, the CDR3 is TGTGCCAGCAGTGAAGCGCTTTGGACCCAGGACACTGGGGCCAACGTCCTGACTTTC. Translating gives CASSEALWTQDTGANVLTF. The rearrangement uses TRBV2 and TRBJ2-6; weak D call: TRBD1 (5 bases). Germline lookup yields CDR1 SNHLY and CDR2 FYNNEI. V was shortened by 0 bases and J by 2 bases, with 17 bases between the two germline ends. The CDR3 has 19 residues. The variable domain in full, with the rest retrieved from reference TRBV2 and TRBJ2-6, is EPEVTQTPSHQVTQMGQEVILRCVPISNHLYFYWYRQILGQKVEFLVSFYNNEISEKSEIFDDQFSVERPDGSNFTLKIRSTKLEDSAMYFCASSEALWTQDTGANVLTFGAGSRLTVL.

The chain carries TRBV11-2 and TRBJ2-7, with no clear D. Trimming left V 4 bases short and J 3 bases short, with 4 bases between. CDR3 length: 11 residues. Germline V lookup: CDR1 SGHAT, CDR2 FQNNGV. The CDR3 DNA sequence: TGTGCCAGCAGCTACCACTACGAGCAGTACTTC. It specifies CASSYHYEQYF.

The V gene is TRBV6-1, the J gene TRBJ2-5; D may be TRBD1 (6 bases). Germline V CDR1 and CDR2: MNHNS, SASEGT. The CDR3 length is 14 residues. Trimming left V 6 bases short and J 0 bases short, with 11 bases between. This CDR3 is CASRSGGYQETQYF. The CDR3 DNA is TGTGCCAGCAGGTCTGGGGGCTACCAAGAGACCCAGTACTTC.

The chain joins TRBV6-4 to TRBJ2-1, with a possible D match to TRBD2 (5 bases). Trimming removed 0 bases from V and 5 bases from J, with 11 bases in between. CDR1 MRHNA and CDR2 SNTAGT come from the germline V gene. The CDR3 is 15 residues long. Written as DNA, the CDR3 is TGTGCCAGCAGTGACTCGATTAGCGCCCACAATGAGCAGTTCTTC. It encodes CASSDSISAHNEQFF.

The chain employs TRBV9 and TRBJ1-5; 8 bases agree with TRBD1. Germline values: CDR1 SGDLS, CDR2 YYNGEE. The CDR3 runs 15 residues. With 3 bases clipped from V and 3 bases from J, the junction kept 5 bases outside the gene matches. The CDR3 sequence is CASSATGGNNQPQHF. In nucleotides, the CDR3 is TGTGCCAGCAGCGCCACAGGGGGGAACAATCAGCCCCAGCATTTT.

The chain joins TRBV7-9 to TRBJ2-7, with 9 positions matching TRBD1. This CDR3 comprises 18 residues. J gave up 3 bases and V 5 bases, and 17 bases lay outside the gene matches. Germline V gene sequence: CDR1 SEHNR, CDR2 FQNEAQ (reference sequence). This CDR3 is CASSRGEPGQGFYYEQYF. CDR3 nucleotides: TGTGCCAGCAGCCGAGGAGAACCGGGACAGGGATTCTACTACGAGCAGTACTTC.

The J gene is TRBJ2-1, the V gene TRBV27; TRBD1 matches 8 bases. This CDR3 has 15 residues. CDR1 and CDR2 from the germline V gene are MNHEY and SMNVEV (reference sequence). CDR3 region: CAAGTGRRSYNEQFF. The CDR3 DNA is TGTGCAGCCGGGACAGGCCGGCGTAGCTACAATGAGCAGTTCTTC.

For the CDR3, the DNA is TGTGCCAGCAGCTTAGCACACGGAAATGAGCAGTTCTTC. Translation gives CASSLAHGNEQFF. This chain joins TRBV7-9 and TRBJ2-1; D is uncertain. V lost 0 bases, J lost 7 bases, and 7 bases lay in between. Germline lookup yields CDR1 SEHNR and CDR2 FQNEAQ (reference sequence). This CDR3 comprises 13 residues. Using reference TRBV7-9 and TRBJ2-1 for the parts outside the CDR3, the full variable domain is DTGVSQNPRHKITKRGQNVTFRCDPISEHNRLYWYRQTLGQGPEFLTYFQNEAQLEKSRLLSDRFSAERPKGSFSTLEIQRTEQGDSAMYLCASSLAHGNEQFFGPGTRLTVL.

The DNA for the CDR3 is TGTGCCAGCAGTGCCTATACCGGGATCTACGAGCAGTACTTC. Translation gives CASSAYTGIYEQYF. V and J are TRBV6-6 and TRBJ2-7; possibly TRBD2 for D (5 bases). This CDR3 comprises 14 residues. V lost 5 bases and J lost 3, with 14 bases in between. The germline V gene encodes CDR1 MNHNY and CDR2 SVGAGI (reference sequence).

This clone was counted a single time. The chain uses TRBV19 and TRBJ1-1; the match to TRBD1 covers 9 bases. The CDR3 length is 16 residues. With V trimmed by 2 bases and J by 1 base, 5 bases remained unmatched. In germline, CDR1 is LNHDA, CDR2 SQIVND (reference sequence). The DNA for the CDR3 is TGTGCCAGTAGTATACCCCTGGACAGGGGGAACACTGAAGCTTTCTTT. Amino acid sequence: CASSIPLDRGNTEAFF.

In DNA, the CDR3 is TGTGCCAGCAGTTACTCTGGGGGAGTCTACAATGAGCAGTTCTTC. It translates to CASSYSGGVYNEQFF. The gene calls are TRBV6-6 and TRBJ2-1; D might be TRBD1 or TRBD2, each matching 5 bases. This CDR3 comprises 15 residues. V was pared by 0 bases and J by 3 bases, with 9 bases between. Germline CDR1 reads MNHNY; CDR2 reads SVGAGI (reference sequence).

The chain carries TRBV6-1 and TRBJ2-6; D unclear. Germline CDR1 MNHNS, CDR2 SASEGT. The CDR3 has 14 amino acids. The V gene lost 6 bases and the J gene lost 2 bases, with 8 bases spanning the gap. The CDR3 here is CASRSAPGANVLTF. In DNA, the CDR3 is TGTGCCAGCAGATCAGCCCCTGGGGCCAACGTCCTGACTTTC.

The chain uses TRBV6-5 and TRBJ2-5, with no clear D. Germline V lookup: CDR1 MNHEY, CDR2 SVGAGI. The V and J ends lost 7 bases and 7 bases respectively, with 16 bases between them. CDR3 length equals 13 residues. The CDR3 loop is CASINPPLGTQYF. For the CDR3, the DNA is TGTGCCAGCATCAACCCTCCTCTCGGGACCCAGTACTTC.

The rearrangement links TRBV16 to TRBJ1-2; 7 bases align to TRBD1. This CDR3 has 17 residues. Germline V CDR1 and CDR2: KGHSY, FQNENV. Germline trimming cut 5 bases from V and 6 bases from J; bases unmatched to any gene: 18. CDR3 sequence (DNA): TGTGCCAGCAGCTCTCAGAGCGACAGGGTGGACTCCGATGGCTACACCTTC. It yields the protein CASSSQSDRVDSDGYTF.

This chain uses TRBV7-7 with TRBJ2-5; 13 bases line up with TRBD2. CDR1 is SSHAT and CDR2 is FNYEAQ in the germline V gene (reference sequence). J gave up 5 bases and V 1 base, and 7 bases lay outside the gene matches. The CDR3 is 17 residues long. CDR3 loop: CASSLVGTSGNAETQYF. The CDR3 DNA reads TGTGCCAGCAGCTTAGTGGGGACTAGCGGGAATGCTGAGACCCAGTACTTC.

The chain employs TRBV5-6 and TRBJ1-3, with D unresolved. This CDR3 spans 12 amino acids. Germline V CDR1 and CDR2: SGHDT, YYEEEE. The V gene lost 2 bases and the J gene lost 0 bases, with 0 bases spanning the gap. Here the CDR3 DNA reads TGTGCCAGCAGCTTCTCTGGAAACACCATATATTTT. This gives the protein CASSFSGNTIYF.

The chain uses TRBV27 and TRBJ1-5; D is ambiguous. CDR3 length: 14 residues. Germline CDR1 MNHEY, CDR2 SMNVEV (reference sequence). V lost 2 bases to trimming and J lost 5 bases, with 10 bases between them. CDR3 nucleotide sequence: TGTGCCAGCAGTTTAAACCTTTATTATCAGCCCCAGCATTTT. The encoded protein is CASSLNLYYQPQHF.

The chain couples TRBV7-2 to TRBJ2-2; unclear D gene. This CDR3 comprises 16 residues. CDR1 and CDR2 from the germline V gene are SGHTA and FQGNSA. Trimming cost V 2 bases and J 0 bases, with 10 bases left between them. This CDR3 reads CASSLMGLANTGELFF. The CDR3 DNA sequence: TGTGCCAGCAGCTTAATGGGTCTGGCGAACACCGGGGAGCTGTTTTTT.

This clone has just one count. V gene TRBV2 combines with J gene TRBJ1-5; D call uncertain. Trimming took off 2 bases at V and 3 bases at J, with 8 bases between the two ends. CDR1 and CDR2 from the germline V gene are SNHLY and FYNNEI. This CDR3 spans 14 amino acids. Here the CDR3 DNA reads TGTGCCAGCAGTGAATCGCACAACAATCAGCCCCAGCATTTT. Translation: CASSESHNNQPQHF.